The 8 T cell receptor beta chains reported below all come from one sample, sequenced in a study of T cell changes during pregnancy in multiple sclerosis. Profiling relied on immunoSEQ multiplex PCR, and the TCRdb table lists in-frame clones only, not all of them. The sample records 65,000 to 95,000 clones, approximately 95% being singletons. The sequenced sample was peripheral blood, obtained in the second trimester of pregnancy. Every receptor here comes from a female donor in good health, enrolled as a control in a pregnancy study.

The table lists this clone with a count of one. V is TRBV19 and J is TRBJ1-4; D not resolved. CDR1 LNHDA and CDR2 SQIVND come from the germline V gene (reference sequence). This CDR3 spans 14 amino acids. Trimming cost V 3 bases and J 8 bases, with 13 bases left between them. The CDR3 sequence is CASSIVEFNEKLFF. The CDR3 coding sequence is TGTGCCAGTAGTATCGTGGAGTTCAACGAAAAACTGTTTTTT.

This rearrangement joins TRBV6-5 to TRBJ2-7; 7 bases match TRBD2. This CDR3 spans 13 amino acids. Trimming cost V 6 bases and J 4 bases; bases outside gene matches: 6. Germline CDR1 is MNHEY and CDR2 is SVGAGI. DNA for the CDR3: TGTGCCAGCAGGGGCGGGAGCGTGTACGAGCAGTACTTC. It codes for CASRGGSVYEQYF.

The rearrangement uses TRBV6-5 and TRBJ2-3; D gene uncertain. Germline CDR1 reads MNHEY; CDR2 reads SVGAGI. V gave up 0 bases and J gave up 2 bases, with 12 bases separating them. The CDR3 totals 16 residues. CDR3 nucleotides: TGTGCCAGCAGTTACTCTTTTATGCGGTACACAGATACGCAGTATTTT. Its protein is CASSYSFMRYTDTQYF.

This chain links TRBV28 with TRBJ2-1; maybe TRBD2 (6 bases). Trimming removed 6 bases at V and 8 bases at J, with 23 bases between. Germline loops: CDR1 MDHEN, CDR2 SYDVKM. CDR3 length: 16 amino acids. As DNA, the CDR3 is TGTGCCAGCAGCTCCCCGGGTCGGGAGAGGTGGTATGAGCAGTTCTTC. Protein: CASSSPGRERWYEQFF.

This chain joins TRBV27 and TRBJ2-7, with 7 bases lining up with TRBD2. This CDR3 is built from 14 residues. With 7 bases clipped from V and 0 bases from J, the junction kept 6 bases outside the gene matches. Germline V gene lookup returns CDR1 MNHEY and CDR2 SMNVEV (reference sequence). DNA for the CDR3: TGTGCCAGCAAAAACCTAGCGGCCTCCTACGAGCAGTACTTC. As protein: CASKNLAASYEQYF.

The chain links TRBV18 to TRBJ2-5, with 7 nucleotides matching TRBD1. The germline V gene encodes CDR1 KGHSH and CDR2 LQKENI. CDR3 length: 15 residues. V was pared by 3 bases and J by 2 bases, with 6 bases of the junction left unmatched. Here the CDR3 DNA reads TGTGCCAGCTCACCTTCGACAGGGAGACAAGAGACCCAGTACTTC. It specifies CASSPSTGRQETQYF.

The chain couples TRBV4-1 to TRBJ2-5; D remains ambiguous. Trimming left V 0 bases short and J 4 bases short, with 15 bases between. Germline loops: CDR1 MGHRA, CDR2 YSYEKL. This CDR3 spans 16 amino acids. CDR3 protein: CASSQDGSRPSETQYF. The CDR3 coding sequence is TGCGCCAGCAGCCAAGACGGGTCCCGCCCCTCAGAGACCCAGTACTTC.

The chain joins TRBV19 to TRBJ2-2, with TRBD2 as a possible D gene (5 bases). Germline V CDR1 and CDR2: LNHDA, SQIVND (reference sequence). CDR3 length: 14 residues. The V end was cut by 6 bases, the J end by 4 bases, with 12 bases between. CDR3 sequence: CASRIVRGTGELFF. The CDR3 bases are TGTGCCAGTAGAATTGTACGGGGCACCGGGGAGCTGTTTTTT. Full variable domain (remainder filled in from reference TRBV19 and TRBJ2-2): DGGITQSPKYLFRKEGQNVTLSCEQNLNHDAMYWYRQDPGQGLRLIYYSQIVNDFQKGDIAEGYSVSREKKESFPLTVTSAQKNPTAFYLCASRIVRGTGELFFGEGSRLTVL.